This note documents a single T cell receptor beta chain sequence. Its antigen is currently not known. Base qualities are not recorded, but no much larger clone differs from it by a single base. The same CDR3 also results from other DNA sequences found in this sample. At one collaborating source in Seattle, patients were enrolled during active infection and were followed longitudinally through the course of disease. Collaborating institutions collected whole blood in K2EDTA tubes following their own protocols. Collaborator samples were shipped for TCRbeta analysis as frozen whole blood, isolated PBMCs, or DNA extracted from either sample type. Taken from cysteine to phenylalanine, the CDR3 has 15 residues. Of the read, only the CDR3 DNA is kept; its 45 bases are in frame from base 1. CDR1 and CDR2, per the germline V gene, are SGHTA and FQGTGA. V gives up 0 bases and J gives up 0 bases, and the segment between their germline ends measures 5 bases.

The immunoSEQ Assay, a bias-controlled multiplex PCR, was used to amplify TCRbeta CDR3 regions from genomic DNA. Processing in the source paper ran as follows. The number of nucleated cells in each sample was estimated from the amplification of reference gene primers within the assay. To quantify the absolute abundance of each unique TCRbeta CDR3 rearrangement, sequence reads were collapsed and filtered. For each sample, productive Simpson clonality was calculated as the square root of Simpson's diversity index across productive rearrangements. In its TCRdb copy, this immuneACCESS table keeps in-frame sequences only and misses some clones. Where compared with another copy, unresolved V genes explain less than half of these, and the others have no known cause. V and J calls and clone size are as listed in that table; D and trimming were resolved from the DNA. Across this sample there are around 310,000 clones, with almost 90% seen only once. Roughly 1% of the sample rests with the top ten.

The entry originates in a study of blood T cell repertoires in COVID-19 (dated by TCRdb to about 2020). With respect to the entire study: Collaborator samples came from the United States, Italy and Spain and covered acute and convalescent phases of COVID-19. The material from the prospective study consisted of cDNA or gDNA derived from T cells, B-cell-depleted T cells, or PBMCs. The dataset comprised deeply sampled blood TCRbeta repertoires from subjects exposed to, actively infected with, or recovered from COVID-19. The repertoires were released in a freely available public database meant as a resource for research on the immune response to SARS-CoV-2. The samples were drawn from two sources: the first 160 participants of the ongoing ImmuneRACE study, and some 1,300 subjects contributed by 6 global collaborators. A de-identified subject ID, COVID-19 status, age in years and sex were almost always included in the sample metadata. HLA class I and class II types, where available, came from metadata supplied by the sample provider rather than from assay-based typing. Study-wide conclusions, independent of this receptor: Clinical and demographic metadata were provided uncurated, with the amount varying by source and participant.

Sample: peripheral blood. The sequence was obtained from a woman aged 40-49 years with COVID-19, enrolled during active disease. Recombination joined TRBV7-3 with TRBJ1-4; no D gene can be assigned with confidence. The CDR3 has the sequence CASSLTGATNEKLFF. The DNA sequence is TGTGCCAGCAGCTTAACAGGAGCAACTAATGAAAAACTGTTTTTT. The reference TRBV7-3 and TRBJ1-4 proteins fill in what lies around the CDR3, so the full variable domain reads GAGVSQTPSNKVTEKGKYVELRCDPISGHTALYWYRQSLGQGPEFLIYFQGTGAADDSGLPNDRFFAVRPEGSVSTLKIQRTERGDSAVYLCASSLTGATNEKLFFGSGTQLSVL.